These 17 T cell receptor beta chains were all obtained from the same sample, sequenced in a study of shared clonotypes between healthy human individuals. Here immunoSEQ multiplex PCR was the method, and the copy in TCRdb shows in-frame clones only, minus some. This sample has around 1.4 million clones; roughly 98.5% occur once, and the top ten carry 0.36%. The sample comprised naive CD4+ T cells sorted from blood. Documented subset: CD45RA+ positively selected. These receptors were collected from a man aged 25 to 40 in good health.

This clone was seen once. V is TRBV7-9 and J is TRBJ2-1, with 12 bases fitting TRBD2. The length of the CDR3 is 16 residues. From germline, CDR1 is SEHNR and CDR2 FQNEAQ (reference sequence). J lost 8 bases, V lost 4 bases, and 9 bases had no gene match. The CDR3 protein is CASSYPTSGSGDEQFF. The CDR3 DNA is TGTGCCAGCAGCTATCCGACTAGCGGGAGTGGTGATGAGCAGTTCTTC.

CDR3 sequence reads: CASSELVISGLQETQYF. CDR3 DNA: TGTGCCAGCTCGGAACTTGTGATTAGCGGGCTACAAGAGACCCAGTACTTC. The chain couples TRBV18 to TRBJ2-5; 7 bases are shared with TRBD2. CDR3 size: 17 residues. Germline V CDR1 and CDR2: KGHSH, LQKENI. V shed 6 bases and J 2 bases; nucleotides not matched to a gene: 15.

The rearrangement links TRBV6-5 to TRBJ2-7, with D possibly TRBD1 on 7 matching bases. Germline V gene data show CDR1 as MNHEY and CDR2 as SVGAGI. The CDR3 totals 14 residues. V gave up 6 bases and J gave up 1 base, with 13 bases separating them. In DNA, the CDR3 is TGTGCCAGCAGCCGGGGGACAGATTCCTACGAGCAGTACTTC. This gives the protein CASSRGTDSYEQYF.

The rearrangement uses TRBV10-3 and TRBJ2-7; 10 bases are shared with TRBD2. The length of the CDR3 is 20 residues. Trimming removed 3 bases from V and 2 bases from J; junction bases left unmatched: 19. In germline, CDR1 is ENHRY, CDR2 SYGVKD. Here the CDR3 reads CAISDFSWLAGEVRAYEQYF. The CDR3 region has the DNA TGTGCCATCAGTGACTTTTCTTGGCTAGCGGGAGAGGTAAGAGCCTACGAGCAGTACTTC.

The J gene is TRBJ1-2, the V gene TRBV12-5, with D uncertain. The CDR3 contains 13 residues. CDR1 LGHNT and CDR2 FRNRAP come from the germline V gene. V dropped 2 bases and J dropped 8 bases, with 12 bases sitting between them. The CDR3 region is CASGLPSLGGYTF. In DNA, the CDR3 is TGTGCTAGTGGTTTGCCATCTTTGGGGGGCTACACCTTC.

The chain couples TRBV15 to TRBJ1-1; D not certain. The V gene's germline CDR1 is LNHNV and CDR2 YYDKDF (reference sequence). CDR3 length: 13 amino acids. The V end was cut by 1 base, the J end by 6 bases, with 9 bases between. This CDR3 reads CATSRVGQAEAFF. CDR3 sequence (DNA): TGTGCCACCAGCAGAGTTGGTCAGGCTGAAGCTTTCTTT.

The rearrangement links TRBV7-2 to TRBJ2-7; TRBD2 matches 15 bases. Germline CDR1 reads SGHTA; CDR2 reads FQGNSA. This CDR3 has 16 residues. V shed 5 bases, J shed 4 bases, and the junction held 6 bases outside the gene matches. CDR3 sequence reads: CASSPGLAGGLYEQYF. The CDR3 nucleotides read TGTGCCAGCAGCCCGGGACTAGCGGGAGGCTTGTACGAGCAGTACTTC. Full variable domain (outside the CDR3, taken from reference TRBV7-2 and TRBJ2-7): GAGVSQSPSNKVTEKGKDVELRCDPISGHTALYWYRQSLGQGLEFLIYFQGNSAPDKSGLPSDRFSAERTGGSVSTLTIQRTQQEDSAVYLCASSPGLAGGLYEQYFGPGTRLTVT.

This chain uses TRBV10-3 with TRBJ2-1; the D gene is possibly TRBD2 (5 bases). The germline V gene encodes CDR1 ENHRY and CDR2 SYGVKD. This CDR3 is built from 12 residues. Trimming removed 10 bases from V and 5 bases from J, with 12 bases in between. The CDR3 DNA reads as TGTGCCACCAAACGGACTGACAATGAGCAGTTCTTC. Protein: CATKRTDNEQFF.

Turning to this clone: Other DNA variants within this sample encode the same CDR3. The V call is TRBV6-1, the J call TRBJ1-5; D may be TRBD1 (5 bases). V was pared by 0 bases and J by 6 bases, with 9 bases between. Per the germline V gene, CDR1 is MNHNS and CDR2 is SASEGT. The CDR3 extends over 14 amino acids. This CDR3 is CASSEARGIQPQHF. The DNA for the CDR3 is TGTGCCAGCAGTGAAGCGAGGGGTATTCAGCCCCAGCATTTT.

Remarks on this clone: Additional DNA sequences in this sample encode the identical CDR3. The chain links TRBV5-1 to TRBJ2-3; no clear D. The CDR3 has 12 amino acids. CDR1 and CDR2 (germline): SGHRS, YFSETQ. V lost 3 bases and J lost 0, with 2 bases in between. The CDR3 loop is CASSSSTDTQYF. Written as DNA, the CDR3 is TGCGCCAGCAGCTCGAGCACAGATACGCAGTATTTT. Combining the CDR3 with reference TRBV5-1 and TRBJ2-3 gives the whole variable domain KAGVTQTPRYLIKTRGQQVTLSCSPISGHRSVSWYQQTPGQGLQFLFEYFSETQRNKGNFPGRFSGRQFSNSRSEMNVSTLELGDSALYLCASSSSTDTQYFGPGTRLTVL.

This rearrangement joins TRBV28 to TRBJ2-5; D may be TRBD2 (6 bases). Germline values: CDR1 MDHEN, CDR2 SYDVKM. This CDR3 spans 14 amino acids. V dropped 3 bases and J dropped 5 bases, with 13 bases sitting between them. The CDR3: CASSFGGDGETQYF. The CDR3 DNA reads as TGTGCCAGCAGTTTTGGAGGGGACGGGGAGACCCAGTACTTC.

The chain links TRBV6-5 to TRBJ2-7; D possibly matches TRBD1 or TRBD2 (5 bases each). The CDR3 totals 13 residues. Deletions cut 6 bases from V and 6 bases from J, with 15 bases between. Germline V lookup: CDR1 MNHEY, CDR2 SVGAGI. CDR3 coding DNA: TGTGCCAGCAGCGGGACCTCGCTGGGCGAGCAGTACTTC. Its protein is CASSGTSLGEQYF.

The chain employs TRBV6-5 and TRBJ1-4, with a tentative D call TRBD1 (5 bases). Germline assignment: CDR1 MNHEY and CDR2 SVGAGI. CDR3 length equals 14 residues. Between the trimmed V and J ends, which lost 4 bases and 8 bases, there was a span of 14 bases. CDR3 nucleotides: TGTGCCAGCAGTTTCCGACAGATGGGAGAAAAACTGTTTTTT. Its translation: CASSFRQMGEKLFF.

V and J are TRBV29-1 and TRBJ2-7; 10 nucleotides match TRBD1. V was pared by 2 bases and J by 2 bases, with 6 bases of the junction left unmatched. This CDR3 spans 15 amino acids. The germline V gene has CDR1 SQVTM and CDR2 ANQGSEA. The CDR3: CSVEKRGTGAYEQYF. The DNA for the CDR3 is TGCAGCGTTGAAAAACGCGGGACAGGGGCCTACGAGCAGTACTTC.

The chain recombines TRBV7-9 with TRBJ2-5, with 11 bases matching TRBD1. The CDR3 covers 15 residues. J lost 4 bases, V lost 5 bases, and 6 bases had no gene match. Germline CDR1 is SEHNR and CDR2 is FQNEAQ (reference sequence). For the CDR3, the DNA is TGTGCCAGCAGCCCGGAGGGGACAGGGGGAGAGACCCAGTACTTC. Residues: CASSPEGTGGETQYF.

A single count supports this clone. This CDR3 reads CASSQVGEQFF. The CDR3 DNA reads as TGTGCCAGCTCACAGGTGGGTGAGCAGTTCTTC. V gene TRBV18 combines with J gene TRBJ2-1; D remains unclear. The CDR3 is 11 amino acids. Germline V gene data show CDR1 as KGHSH and CDR2 as LQKENI. The germline V and J ends were trimmed by 4 bases and 9 bases, with 7 bases remaining between them. Together with reference TRBV18 and TRBJ2-1, the CDR3 gives the full variable domain: NAGVMQNPRHLVRRRGQEARLRCSPMKGHSHVYWYRQLPEEGLKFMVYLQKENIIDESGMPKERFSAEFPKEGPSILRIQQVVRGDSAAYFCASSQVGEQFFGPGTRLTVL.

The CDR3 bases are TGTGCCAGCTCACAGAGCGGAATCCCGGGGGATGAGCAGTTCTTC. Translation gives CASSQSGIPGDEQFF. The chain employs TRBV18 and TRBJ2-1, with D possibly being TRBD2 (6 bases). CDR1 KGHSH and CDR2 LQKENI come from the germline V gene. The CDR3 extends over 15 amino acids. Between the trimmed V and J ends, which lost 4 bases and 8 bases, there was a span of 18 bases. Variable domain in full (rest from reference TRBV18 and TRBJ2-1): NAGVMQNPRHLVRRRGQEARLRCSPMKGHSHVYWYRQLPEEGLKFMVYLQKENIIDESGMPKERFSAEFPKEGPSILRIQQVVRGDSAAYFCASSQSGIPGDEQFFGPGTRLTVL.